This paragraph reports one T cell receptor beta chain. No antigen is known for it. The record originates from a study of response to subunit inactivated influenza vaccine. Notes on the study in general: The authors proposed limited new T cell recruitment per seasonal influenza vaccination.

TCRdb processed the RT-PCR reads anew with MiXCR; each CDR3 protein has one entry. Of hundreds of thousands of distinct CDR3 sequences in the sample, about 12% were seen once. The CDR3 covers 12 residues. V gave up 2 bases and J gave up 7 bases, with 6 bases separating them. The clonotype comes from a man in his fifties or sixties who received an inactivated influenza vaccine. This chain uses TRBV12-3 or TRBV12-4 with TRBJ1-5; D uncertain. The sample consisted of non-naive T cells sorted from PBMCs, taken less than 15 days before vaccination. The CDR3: CASSLRAQPQHF. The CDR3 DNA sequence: TGTGCCAGCAGTTTAAGGGCGCAGCCCCAGCATTTT.